This TCR beta chain was profiled in a study of blood T cell dynamics during melanoma immunotherapy. The time point: pre-treatment baseline. No patient had earlier systemic cancer treatment, concurrent immunosuppressants, or another active cancer. The data were produced by immunoSEQ multiplex PCR, yet TCRdb's version contains in-frame clones alone and is incomplete. The sample carries roughly 6,000 clones, just over 85% recorded once. This CDR3 spans 13 amino acids. Germline V CDR1 and CDR2: SGHAT, FQNNGV. Trimming cost V 2 bases and J 3 bases, with 8 bases left between them. This chain uses TRBV11-2 with TRBJ2-7; tentatively, D is TRBD2 (5 bases). The input for sequencing was blood, taken from a patient treated with checkpoint blockade. The TCR sequence derives from a human donor with melanoma. This CDR3 is CASSLRGYYEQYF. The CDR3 DNA reads TGTGCCAGCAGCTTACGAGGGTACTACGAGCAGTACTTC.